This TCR beta chain emerged from a study of graft-versus-host responses after intestinal transplantation. Study outcomes and limitations: GvH clones occurred in recipient marrow; some first appeared in ileum or blood. Early post-transplant HvG declines showed an association with peak circulating GvH clone levels.

In the case of this clone: The antigen remains undetermined.

The CDR3 spans 13 residues. Trimming stripped 3 bases from V and 0 bases from J, with 6 bases between. CDR1 LNHNV and CDR2 YYDKDF come from the germline V gene (reference sequence). Using immunoSEQ multiplex PCR, the repertoire was profiled, and TCRdb retains in-frame clones only, with some absent. Among around 40,000 clones listed, 83% were seen once. The origin of this receptor is a human patient who received an intestinal transplant, so some T cells may come from the graft donor. The chain recombines TRBV15 with TRBJ2-7, with D perhaps TRBD1 (6 bases). The source material was PBMCs, sampled around 1,000 days after transplant. CDR3 bases: TGTGCCACCAGCAGGGACAGCTCCTACGAGCAGTACTTC. Protein: CATSRDSSYEQYF.